Listed below are T cell receptor beta chains from one sample, sequenced in a study of breast tumors, draining lymph nodes, adjacent tissues. Each CDR3 protein gets one entry after TCRdb re-called the multiplex PCR reads with MiXCR. Of some 170,000 distinct CDR3 sequences in the sample, about 34% were seen once. Sequencing was carried out using axillary lymph node tissue. These TCRs come from a female donor with breast cancer. Some clones in this sample may be carry-over from other donors' samples. Both conserved end residues are part of each CDR3. The D gene is left open where the match is weak. The size field is filled for only some rows; it gives once, few, many or a size class.

cdr3_nt	cdr3_aa	clone_size	v_call	d_call	j_call
TGCGCCAGCAGCCAAGAGGGTCGTTATGGCTACACCTTC	CASSQEGRYGYTF	many	TRBV4-1	NA	TRBJ1-2
TGCAGCGTCGCACCCGGGACAGGGGGCAATCAGCCCCAGCATTTT	CSVAPGTGGNQPQHF	NA	TRBV29-1	TRBD1	TRBJ1-5
TGTGCCAGTACCTCCCTCGGGGTGGATGGCTACACCTTC	CASTSLGVDGYTF	NA	TRBV19	NA	TRBJ1-2
TGTGCCAGCAGACAGGCCTATAATTCACCCCTCCACTTT	CASRQAYNSPLHF	many	TRBV27	NA	TRBJ1-6
TGTGCCAGCAGCTTGTTAGGGGAACAGGGGGTTACTTCACCCCTCCACTTT	CASSLLGEQGVTSPLHF	NA	TRBV5-6	TRBD1	TRBJ1-6
TGTGCCAGCAGCCGGGACTACCGCTACGAGCAGTACTTC	CASSRDYRYEQYF	many	TRBV11-2	TRBD2	TRBJ2-7
TGCGCCAGCAGCTTATGGCCTACCCTTGATTCAGTGCAGTACTTC	CASSLWPTLDSVQYF	NA	TRBV7-9	NA	TRBJ2-7
TGTGCCAGCAGTAAAACAACCAGACTAGCGGGTGTAGATACGCAGTATTTT	CASSKTTRLAGVDTQYF	few	TRBV27	TRBD2	TRBJ2-3
TGTGCCAGCAGCTTCGGCTACCGTGAGCAGTTCTTC	CASSFGYREQFF	many	TRBV7-9	NA	TRBJ2-1
TGTGCCAGCAGCCCAAGGACTAGCCCAAGGAGCTCCTACAATGAGCAGTTCTTC	CASSPRTSPRSSYNEQFF	many	TRBV7-9	TRBD2	TRBJ2-1
TGCGCCAGCAGCCGATTGGGCAATCAGCCCCAGCATTTT	CASSRLGNQPQHF	many	TRBV5-1	NA	TRBJ1-5
TGTGCCAGCAGCACCGGACAGGGCACCAATCAGCCCCAGCATTTT	CASSTGQGTNQPQHF	NA	TRBV9	TRBD1	TRBJ1-5
TGTGCCAGCAGCTCGGGACAGAACCTATACAATGAGCAGTTCTTC	CASSSGQNLYNEQFF	many	TRBV11-2	TRBD1	TRBJ2-1
TGTGCCAGCAGCCAAAACACAGATACGCAGTATTTT	CASSQNTDTQYF	many	TRBV3-1	NA	TRBJ2-3
TGTGCCAGAACAGGGGGTAGATATGGCTACACCTTC	CARTGGRYGYTF	many	TRBV5-5	TRBD1	TRBJ1-2
TGTGCCAGCAGGAGGAGGACAGGGGGCACAGATACGCAGTATTTT	CASRRRTGGTDTQYF	many	TRBV2	TRBD1	TRBJ2-3
TGTGCCAGCAATACCGTTCGGGAGCAGTACTTC	CASNTVREQYF	NA	TRBV28	NA	TRBJ2-7
TGTGCCAGCAGTTATACAGGGGTAGGAGTAGAGACCCAGTACTTC	CASSYTGVGVETQYF	many	TRBV27	TRBD1	TRBJ2-5
TGTGCCAGCACCCCCCGGGACAGGGAGTACGAGCAGTACTTC	CASTPRDREYEQYF	many	TRBV6-2/TRBV6-3	TRBD1	TRBJ2-7
TGTGCCAGCAGTTTGGGACGGGCCCTGGAGCAGTACTTC	CASSLGRALEQYF	many	TRBV28	NA	TRBJ2-7
TGTGCCAGCAGTTTACCTCCGTCCGGGAACACCATATATTTT	CASSLPPSGNTIYF	many	TRBV28	NA	TRBJ1-3
TGTGCCAGCAGCCAAGCGGGGGGGGGCGTGTATACGCAGTATTTT	CASSQAGGGVYTQYF	many	TRBV3-1	TRBD2	TRBJ2-3
TGTGCCAGCAGCTTGGCTAGGGATTTTATGGACTATGGCTACACCTTC	CASSLARDFMDYGYTF	NA	TRBV13	NA	TRBJ1-2
TGTGCCAGCAGCCCTGCTGGGGTCAGCGGGAGGGCCGTTCTAGAGACCCAGTACTTC	CASSPAGVSGRAVLETQYF	NA	TRBV7-9	TRBD2	TRBJ2-5
TGTGCCAGCAGCCCCGAGTTCCACTACGAGCAGTACTTC	CASSPEFHYEQYF	many	TRBV7-2	NA	TRBJ2-7
TGCAGTGCGAGGGGACTAGCGGGGCCGACCTCCTACAATGAGCAGTTCTTC	CSARGLAGPTSYNEQFF	many	TRBV20-1	TRBD2	TRBJ2-1
TGCAGTGCCATGCCATCTGGGACAGGGAATTCACCCCTCCACTTT	CSAMPSGTGNSPLHF	many	TRBV20-1	TRBD1	TRBJ1-6
TGTGCCAGCAGTTCCGGGGGGGGCCCGACCTACGAGCAGTACTTC	CASSSGGGPTYEQYF	few	TRBV28	TRBD2	TRBJ2-7
TGCAGTGCTCCCGCCCGGGACAGTCGCAATTCACCCCTCCACTTT	CSAPARDSRNSPLHF	once	TRBV20-1	TRBD1	TRBJ1-6
TGCGCCAGCAGCGGGGGGGCTCATCTTGACGAGCAGTCCTTC	CASSGGAHLDEQSF	NA	TRBV5-1	NA	TRBJ2-1
TGTGCCACCAGTCCCGCAAACGTACCCTACAATGAGCCCCAGCATTTT	CATSPANVPYNEPQHF	NA	TRBV24-1	NA	TRBJ1-5
TGTGCCAGCAGTTATTCCTTGACCCAGTACTTC	CASSYSLTQYF	many	TRBV6-2/TRBV6-3	NA	TRBJ2-5
TGCAGTGCTAGAGGTGGGACAGGGGACTACGAGCAGTACTTC	CSARGGTGDYEQYF	many	TRBV20-1	TRBD1	TRBJ2-7
TGTGCCACCAGTGAGGGGGGACAGGGGATAACCAATGAAAAACTGTTTTTT	CATSEGGQGITNEKLFF	NA	TRBV24-1	TRBD1	TRBJ1-4
TGTGCCAGCACCGTAGCAGGTTTCTATGGCTACACCTTC	CASTVAGFYGYTF	NA	TRBV12-3/TRBV12-4	NA	TRBJ1-2
TGTGCCAGCCCGACCTCGGGGGAGTTTACCCTGAACACTGAAGCTTTCTTT	CASPTSGEFTLNTEAFF	few	TRBV6-1	NA	TRBJ1-1
TGTGCCAGCAGCAGAACGCTAAACTATGGCTACACCTTC	CASSRTLNYGYTF	once	TRBV6-5	NA	TRBJ1-2
TGTGCCAGCAGCCTGGGACAGGGCTTTTCCGATACGCAGTATTTT	CASSLGQGFSDTQYF	NA	TRBV7-2	TRBD1	TRBJ2-3
TGTGCCAGCAGCCTTCTGGCGGGCAACACCGGGGAGCTGCTTTTT	CASSLLAGNTGELLF	NA	TRBV27	NA	TRBJ2-2